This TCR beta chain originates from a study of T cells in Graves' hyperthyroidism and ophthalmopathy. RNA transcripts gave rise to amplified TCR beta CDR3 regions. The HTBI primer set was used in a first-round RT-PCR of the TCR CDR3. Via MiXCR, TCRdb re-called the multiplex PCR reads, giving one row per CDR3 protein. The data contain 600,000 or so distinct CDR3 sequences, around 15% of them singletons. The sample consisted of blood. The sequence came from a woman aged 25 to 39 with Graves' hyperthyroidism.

CDR3 loop: CASSPGQGDTYEQYF. CDR3 DNA: TGTGCCAGCTCACCAGGACAGGGGGATACCTACGAGCAGTACTTC. V and J are TRBV18 and TRBJ2-7, with 10 bases matching TRBD1. The length of the CDR3 is 15 residues. The junction had 3 bases not matched to a gene; V was cut back by 2 bases and J by 2 bases. Germline V gene data show CDR1 as KGHSH and CDR2 as LQKENI. Looking up the rest from reference TRBV18 and TRBJ2-7 gives the full variable domain: NAGVMQNPRHLVRRRGQEARLRCSPMKGHSHVYWYRQLPEEGLKFMVYLQKENIIDESGMPKERFSAEFPKEGPSILRIQQVVRGDSAAYFCASSPGQGDTYEQYFGPGTRLTVT.